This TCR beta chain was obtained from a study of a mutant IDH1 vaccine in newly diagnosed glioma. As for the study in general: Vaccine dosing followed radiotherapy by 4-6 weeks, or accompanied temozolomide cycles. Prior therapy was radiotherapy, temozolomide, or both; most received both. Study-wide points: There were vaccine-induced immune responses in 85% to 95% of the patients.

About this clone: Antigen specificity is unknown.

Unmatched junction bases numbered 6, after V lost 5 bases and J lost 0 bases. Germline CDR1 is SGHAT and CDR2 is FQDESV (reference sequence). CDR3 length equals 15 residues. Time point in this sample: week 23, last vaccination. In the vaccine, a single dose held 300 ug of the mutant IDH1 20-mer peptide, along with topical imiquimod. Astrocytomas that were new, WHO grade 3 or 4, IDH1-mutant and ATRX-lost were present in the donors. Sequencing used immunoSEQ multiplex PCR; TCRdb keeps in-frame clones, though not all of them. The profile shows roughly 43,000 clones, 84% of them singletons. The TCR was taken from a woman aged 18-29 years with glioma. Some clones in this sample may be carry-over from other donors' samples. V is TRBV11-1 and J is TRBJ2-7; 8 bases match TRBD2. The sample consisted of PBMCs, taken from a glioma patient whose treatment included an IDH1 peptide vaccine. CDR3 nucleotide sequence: TGTGCCAGCAGCCTTACTAGCGGTAGCTCCTACGAGCAGTACTTC. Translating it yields CASSLTSGSSYEQYF.